These 17 T cell receptor beta chains came from one sample sequenced in a study of sequential checkpoint blockade in melanoma. The treatment was: randomized to nivolumab then ipilimumab (arm A) or the reverse (arm B). Libraries were prepared by immunoSEQ multiplex PCR; TCRdb keeps only in-frame clonotypes and omits some of them. The table includes about 18,000 clones, 26% detected once. Sequenced here: tumor tissue (inferred from file names), sampled from a patient given nivolumab and ipilimumab in sequence. These TCRs come from a human donor with melanoma.

Relative to its sample, this clone is medium-sized (0.01 to 0.1%). The chain employs TRBV11-3 and TRBJ2-1; the match to TRBD2 covers 15 bases. V lost 3 bases to trimming and J lost 5 bases; unmatched junction nucleotides: 11. Germline CDR1 SGHNT, CDR2 YENEEA. The CDR3 totals 19 residues. This chain's CDR3 is CASSFLGLAGGSRDNEQFF. DNA for the CDR3: TGTGCCAGCAGCTTTTTGGGACTAGCGGGAGGATCACGCGACAATGAGCAGTTCTTC.

This clone occurred a few times. The J gene is TRBJ2-7, the V gene TRBV6-8; 12 bases agree with TRBD2. The trim removed 4 bases at V and 10 bases at J, leaving 5 bases unmatched. This CDR3 comprises 13 residues. The V gene's germline CDR1 is MNHGY and CDR2 SAAAGT. The CDR3 region is CASSWTSGNLQYF. CDR3 DNA: TGTGCCAGCAGTTGGACTAGCGGGAATCTCCAGTACTTC.

The chain links TRBV2 to TRBJ2-1; D perhaps matches TRBD1 (5 bases). The germline V gene encodes CDR1 SNHLY and CDR2 FYNNEI. The germline V and J ends were trimmed by 9 bases and 2 bases, with 14 bases remaining between them. There are 14 residues in the CDR3. DNA of the CDR3: TGTGCCAGTCTTCGAGTACAGGCCTACAATGAGCAGTTCTTC. Translated, it gives CASLRVQAYNEQFF.

This clone was observed at least ten times. The chain recombines TRBV11-3 with TRBJ2-1; TRBD1 might be the D (6 bases). Germline V gives CDR1 SGHNT, CDR2 YENEEA. This CDR3 spans 16 amino acids. Trimming took off 3 bases at V and 4 bases at J, with 16 bases between the two ends. In nucleotides, the CDR3 is TGTGCCAGCAGCTTGAGGGGCAGGGGTACATACAATGAGCAGTTCTTC. It yields the protein CASSLRGRGTYNEQFF.

The V gene is TRBV9, the J gene TRBJ2-1, with 7 bases aligning to TRBD2. The ends lost 4 bases at V and 2 bases at J; junction bases unmatched: 6. Germline CDR1 reads SGDLS; CDR2 reads YYNGEE. This CDR3 is built from 15 residues. The CDR3 reads CASSSKRGTYNEQFF. In nucleotides, the CDR3 is TGTGCCAGCAGCTCCAAGCGGGGAACCTACAATGAGCAGTTCTTC.

This chain links TRBV10-2 with TRBJ2-1, with 9 nucleotides matching TRBD2. The V segment lost 9 bases and the J segment 3 bases; nucleotides outside the gene matches: 9. CDR1 is WSHSY and CDR2 is SAAADI in the germline V gene. The CDR3 totals 15 residues. In DNA form, the CDR3 reads TGCGCCAGTCGGAAACGCGGGGGGGGCTACAATGAGCAGTTCTTC. It specifies CASRKRGGGYNEQFF.

The chain joins TRBV18 to TRBJ2-3; 12 nucleotides align to TRBD2. This CDR3 has 17 amino acids. Trimming removed 0 bases from V and 7 bases from J; junction bases left unmatched: 8. In germline, CDR1 is KGHSH, CDR2 LQKENI. Written as DNA, the CDR3 is TGTGCCAGCTCACCACCCCAACGGACTAGCGGGAAAAATACGCAGTATTTT. This sequence encodes CASSPPQRTSGKNTQYF.

This rearrangement joins TRBV19 to TRBJ2-6; TRBD1 aligns across 7 bases. V shed 5 bases, J shed 1 base, and the junction held 11 bases outside the gene matches. CDR1 and CDR2 (germline): LNHDA, SQIVND (reference sequence). The length of the CDR3 is 18 residues. CDR3 in DNA: TGTGCCAGTAGTCCAAAACAGGGGATCTTTTCTGGGGCCAACGTCCTGACTTTC. This translates into CASSPKQGIFSGANVLTF.

This clone has only a few counts. The J gene is TRBJ1-3, the V gene TRBV29-1; D is ambiguous. This CDR3 has 14 residues. Germline CDR1 reads SQVTM; CDR2 reads ANQGSEA. V was clipped by 4 bases and J by 0 bases, with 10 bases between them. CDR3 region: CSVGRGSSGNTIYF. CDR3 coding DNA: TGCAGCGTTGGTCGGGGATCCTCTGGAAACACCATATATTTT.

V is TRBV11-1 and J is TRBJ2-1, with 12 bases aligning to TRBD1. The CDR3 runs to 16 residues. The germline CDR1 and CDR2 sequences are SGHAT and FQDESV (reference sequence). With V trimmed by 1 base and J by 8 bases, 6 bases remained unmatched. The CDR3 DNA follows: TGTGCCAGCAGCTTAGTAAAGGGGACAGGGGGCGATGAGCAGTTCTTC. Encoded protein: CASSLVKGTGGDEQFF.

The chain recombines TRBV19 with TRBJ1-4; TRBD1 matches at 7 bases. The V segment lost 5 bases and the J segment 6 bases; nucleotides outside the gene matches: 21. The V gene's germline CDR1 is LNHDA and CDR2 SQIVND (reference sequence). The CDR3 totals 19 residues. CDR3 sequence (DNA): TGTGCCAGTAGTGATTCCCGATACAAACACCAGGGGGGACATGAAAAACTGTTTTTT. Translation: CASSDSRYKHQGGHEKLFF.

This clone was seen a few times. This chain links TRBV15 with TRBJ2-3; 8 nucleotides agree with TRBD1. The germline V gene encodes CDR1 LNHNV and CDR2 YYDKDF (reference sequence). The CDR3 loop spans 14 amino acids. V was pared by 5 bases and J by 2 bases, with 3 bases of the junction left unmatched. Here the CDR3 reads CATSEDRATDTQYF. CDR3 nucleotide sequence: TGTGCCACCAGCGAGGACAGGGCCACAGATACGCAGTATTTT. Full variable domain (missing parts from reference TRBV15 and TRBJ2-3): DAMVIQNPRYQVTQFGKPVTLSCSQTLNHNVMYWYQQKSSQAPKLLFHYYDKDFNNEADTPDNFQSRRPNTSFCFLDIRSPGLGDTAMYLCATSEDRATDTQYFGPGTRLTVL.

The chain has TRBV29-1 and TRBJ2-1; 7 bases align to TRBD2. The CDR3 contains 18 residues. V shed 7 bases and J 3 bases; nucleotides not matched to a gene: 21. Per germline, CDR1 SQVTM and CDR2 ANQGSEA. The CDR3 spells CSARLGDSAGTNYNEQFF. The CDR3 coding sequence is TGCAGCGCTCGGCTAGGGGATTCGGCCGGGACTAACTACAATGAGCAGTTCTTC.

This clone was seen at least ten times. The V and J genes are TRBV11-3 and TRBJ1-4; maybe TRBD1 (5 bases). The germline V gene has CDR1 SGHNT and CDR2 YENEEA. Between the trimmed V and J ends, which lost 5 bases and 4 bases, there was a span of 14 bases. The CDR3 totals 15 residues. CDR3 loop: CASSPGSGGNEKLFF. The CDR3 DNA is TGTGCCAGCAGCCCCGGGTCTGGGGGTAATGAAAAACTGTTTTTT. The full variable domain, in which reference TRBV11-3 and TRBJ1-4 provide the parts outside the CDR3, is EAGVVQSPRYKIIEKKQPVAFWCNPISGHNTLYWYLQNLGQGPELLIRYENEEAVDDSQLPKDRFSAERLKGVDSTLKIQPAELGDSAVYLCASSPGSGGNEKLFFGSGTQLSVL.

The genes are TRBV6-8 and TRBJ2-7; 14 positions match TRBD2. The CDR3 contains 16 residues. With 11 bases clipped from V and 3 bases from J, the junction kept 12 bases outside the gene matches. Germline V gives CDR1 MNHGY, CDR2 SAAAGT. The CDR3 sequence: CASRDRGTSGSYEQYF. In DNA, the CDR3 is TGTGCCTCCCGGGACAGAGGGACTAGCGGGAGCTACGAGCAGTACTTC.

V usage is TRBV4-1 and J usage is TRBJ1-4; no firm D call. Trimming left V 4 bases short and J 2 bases short, with 14 bases between. Per germline, CDR1 MGHRA and CDR2 YSYEKL. The CDR3 has 16 residues. CDR3 nucleotide sequence: TGCGCCAGCAGCCTCGCGTCAGGTTCCACTAATGAAAAACTGTTTTTT. Translating it yields CASSLASGSTNEKLFF.

This clone was counted a few times. This rearrangement joins TRBV18 to TRBJ2-5; tentatively, D is TRBD2 (7 bases). Germline V gene data show CDR1 as KGHSH and CDR2 as LQKENI. V shed 1 base and J shed 1 base, with 13 bases lying between them. The CDR3 has 16 residues. The CDR3 region is CASSPQSGGLQETQYF. The CDR3 nucleotides are TGTGCCAGCTCACCACAGTCCGGGGGGCTCCAAGAGACCCAGTACTTC. Variable domain in full (rest from reference TRBV18 and TRBJ2-5): NAGVMQNPRHLVRRRGQEARLRCSPMKGHSHVYWYRQLPEEGLKFMVYLQKENIIDESGMPKERFSAEFPKEGPSILRIQQVVRGDSAAYFCASSPQSGGLQETQYFGPGTRLLVL.